The next 21 T cell receptor beta chains were all read from a single sample in a study of T-cell reconstitution after alpha-beta-depleted transplantation in children. TCRbeta library construction was performed incorporating unique molecular identifiers. TCRdb called the PCR reads again in MiXCR, with one record for every CDR3 protein. The sample records about 540,000 distinct CDR3 sequences, 15% to 20% being singletons. Sequences were derived from PBMCs from the stem cell graft donor, sampled from the stem cell graft. These receptors came from a human donor who donated a stem cell graft to a child with acute lymphoblastic leukemia.

This chain joins TRBV20-1 and TRBJ1-4; D remains unclear. The germline gives CDR1 DFQATT, CDR2 SNEGSKA (reference sequence). CDR3 length: 11 residues. V was clipped by 6 bases and J by 6 bases, with 8 bases between them. In DNA form, the CDR3 reads TGCAGTGCCGCACCCCATGAAAAACTGTTTTTT. Translation: CSAAPHEKLFF.

V usage is TRBV5-1 and J usage is TRBJ1-2; D is possibly TRBD1 (6 bases). V dropped 0 bases and J dropped 7 bases, with 22 bases sitting between them. The CDR3 contains 17 residues. Germline V gives CDR1 SGHRS, CDR2 YFSETQ. The CDR3: CASSLGLDRTRGSGYTF. The CDR3 nucleotides read TGCGCCAGCAGCTTGGGACTCGACAGGACCCGTGGAAGTGGCTACACCTTC.

This clonotype was seen ten or more times. This sequence joins TRBV20-1 and TRBJ2-5, with 11 positions matching TRBD2. The germline gives CDR1 DFQATT, CDR2 SNEGSKA (reference sequence). J lost 5 bases, V lost 0 bases, and 8 bases had no gene match. CDR3 size: 16 residues. CDR3 nucleotide sequence: TGCAGTGCTAGAGATCTGACTAGCGGGGATAGGGAGACCCAGTACTTC. Encoded protein: CSARDLTSGDRETQYF.

This clonotype has just a few counts. The V and J genes are TRBV20-1 and TRBJ2-1, with 9 bases lining up with TRBD2. CDR3 length equals 16 residues. Germline V lookup: CDR1 DFQATT, CDR2 SNEGSKA (reference sequence). Trimming took 1 base from V and 4 from J; bases not matched to a gene: 8. CDR3 sequence (DNA): TGCAGTGCTAGAGTCCGAGCGGGAGGAATATACAATGAGCAGTTCTTC. This sequence encodes CSARVRAGGIYNEQFF.

This clonotype was counted a few times. The gene calls are TRBV12-3 or TRBV12-4 and TRBJ2-7; D gene unclear. V lost 1 base and J lost 8, with 6 bases in between. CDR3 size: 11 residues. CDR3 in DNA: TGTGCCAGCAGTTTAGAACTCAAGCAGTACTTC. Translation: CASSLELKQYF.

The chain carries TRBV20-1 and TRBJ1-1; the D is unclear. Germline assignment: CDR1 DFQATT and CDR2 SNEGSKA (reference sequence). The CDR3 covers 13 residues. V lost 0 bases and J lost 5, with 10 bases in between. The CDR3 protein is CSARDGWETEAFF. For the CDR3, the DNA is TGCAGTGCTAGAGACGGCTGGGAAACTGAAGCTTTCTTT.

This clonotype was counted only a few times. J is TRBJ1-2 and V is TRBV10-3; TRBD1 matches 8 bases. The CDR3 sequence is 13 residues long. Germline V gene data show CDR1 as ENHRY and CDR2 as SYGVKD. Unmatched junction bases numbered 7, after V lost 5 bases and J lost 8 bases. The CDR3 here is CAISPGTGVGYTF. For the CDR3, the DNA is TGTGCCATCAGTCCCGGGACAGGTGTGGGCTACACCTTC.

This clonotype was detected many times. CDR3 residues: CASRPGQGNYEQYF. The DNA of the CDR3 is TGTGCCAGCAGGCCGGGACAGGGGAACTACGAGCAGTACTTC. This chain joins TRBV12-3 or TRBV12-4 and TRBJ2-7, with TRBD1 matching over 10 bases. The J segment lost 3 bases and the V segment lost 6 bases, leaving 5 bases of the junction unmatched. The CDR3 is 14 residues long.

This clonotype was counted a few times. The chain recombines TRBV5-1 with TRBJ2-4; D not certain. Trimming pared 0 bases from V and 8 bases from J, leaving 6 bases between. Germline values: CDR1 SGHRS, CDR2 YFSETQ. This CDR3 comprises 12 residues. The CDR3 reads CASSLGEDIQYF. The CDR3 DNA reads as TGCGCCAGCAGCTTGGGTGAGGACATTCAGTACTTC.

This clonotype was detected only a few times. The V call is TRBV25-1, the J call TRBJ2-1, with a tentative D call TRBD2 (6 bases). Per germline, CDR1 MGHDK and CDR2 SYGVNS. Deletions cut 1 base from V and 1 base from J, with 8 bases between. The CDR3 runs to 15 residues. CDR3 region: CASSEWGDSYNEQFF. The CDR3 nucleotides read TGTGCCAGCAGTGAATGGGGGGATTCCTACAATGAGCAGTTCTTC.

In its sample, this clonotype was seen a few times. The chain links TRBV3-1 to TRBJ2-1; 9 bases are a match to TRBD2. Trimming removed 4 bases from V and 4 bases from J; junction bases left unmatched: 8. The CDR3 has 16 residues. In germline, CDR1 is LGHDT, CDR2 YNNKEL (reference sequence). CDR3 coding DNA: TGTGCCAGCAGCCTTCCGACTAGCGGTTTATACAATGAGCAGTTCTTC. It codes for CASSLPTSGLYNEQFF.

The chain couples TRBV7-9 to TRBJ1-1, with D perhaps matching TRBD1 (5 bases). CDR3 size: 15 residues. Trimming removed 7 bases at V and 4 bases at J, with 19 bases between. Germline lookup yields CDR1 SEHNR and CDR2 FQNEAQ (reference sequence). Here the CDR3 reads CASTKGRATVTEAFF. DNA for the CDR3: TGTGCCAGCACCAAGGGGAGGGCCACGGTCACTGAAGCTTTCTTT. Filled out from reference TRBV7-9 and TRBJ1-1, the complete variable domain reads DTGVSQNPRHKITKRGQNVTFRCDPISEHNRLYWYRQTLGQGPEFLTYFQNEAQLEKSRLLSDRFSAERPKGSFSTLEIQRTEQGDSAMYLCASTKGRATVTEAFFGQGTRLTVV.

The rearrangement links TRBV7-9 to TRBJ1-4, with D maybe TRBD1 (5 bases). This CDR3 comprises 14 residues. V was pared by 6 bases and J by 0 bases, with 8 bases between. Germline-derived CDR1 and CDR2 are SEHNR and FQNEAQ (reference sequence). This chain's CDR3 is CASSYRPTNEKLFF. The DNA of the CDR3 is TGTGCCAGCAGTTACAGGCCAACTAATGAAAAACTGTTTTTT.

The rearrangement links TRBV10-3 to TRBJ2-7; weak D call: TRBD2 (6 bases). Deletions cut 0 bases from V and 2 bases from J, with 17 bases between. The germline V gene has CDR1 ENHRY and CDR2 SYGVKD. The CDR3 is made up of 17 amino acids. CDR3 sequence: CAISESLLARLPYEQYF. The CDR3 DNA sequence: TGTGCCATCAGTGAGTCGCTTCTAGCGCGGTTACCCTACGAGCAGTACTTC.

This clonotype came up a few times. This sequence joins TRBV11-1 and TRBJ2-1; 9 bases align to TRBD1. After removal of 5 bases from V and 3 bases from J, the junction contained 20 bases not matched to a gene. The germline V gene encodes CDR1 SGHAT and CDR2 FQDESV (reference sequence). CDR3 length equals 20 residues. CDR3 sequence reads: CASSPLFLVPGQGFYNEQFF. The CDR3 bases are TGTGCCAGCAGCCCACTTTTTCTTGTGCCGGGACAGGGATTCTACAATGAGCAGTTCTTC.

This sequence joins TRBV7-6 and TRBJ2-7, with 8 bases that match TRBD2. V dropped 1 base and J dropped 6; count of bases not matched to a gene: 8. The CDR3 length is 15 residues. Germline loops: CDR1 SGHVS, CDR2 FNYEAQ. CDR3 in DNA: TGTGCCAGCAGCTTAGTCGAGCGGGAGAGTGGCGAGCAGTACTTC. This codes for CASSLVERESGEQYF.

The chain is built from TRBV5-1 and TRBJ2-7, with D perhaps matching TRBD1 (5 bases). The CDR3 totals 16 residues. Trimming stripped 4 bases from V and 2 bases from J, with 19 bases between. CDR1 is SGHRS and CDR2 is YFSETQ in the germline V gene. CDR3 in amino acids: CASSPQGSRYAYEQYF. The CDR3 coding sequence is TGCGCCAGCAGCCCCCAGGGTAGCCGTTACGCCTACGAGCAGTACTTC. Full variable domain (outside the CDR3, taken from reference TRBV5-1 and TRBJ2-7): KAGVTQTPRYLIKTRGQQVTLSCSPISGHRSVSWYQQTPGQGLQFLFEYFSETQRNKGNFPGRFSGRQFSNSRSEMNVSTLELGDSALYLCASSPQGSRYAYEQYFGPGTRLTVT.

This clonotype was recorded a few times. This chain links TRBV15 with TRBJ2-2; 7 nucleotides agree with TRBD1. V shed 0 bases and J 3 bases; nucleotides not matched to a gene: 7. This CDR3 region has 17 residues. Per the germline V gene, CDR1 is LNHNV and CDR2 is YYDKDF (reference sequence). As DNA, the CDR3 is TGTGCCACCAGCAGAGAAAGGACAGGTGGGGACACCGGGGAGCTGTTTTTT. Protein sequence: CATSRERTGGDTGELFF.

This clonotype has only a few counts. The J gene is TRBJ2-2, the V gene TRBV7-2; D ambiguous. The CDR3 loop spans 13 amino acids. V was cut by 3 bases and J by 8 bases, with 10 bases left in between. CDR1 and CDR2 (germline): SGHTA, FQGNSA. Here the CDR3 reads CASSLVLPGELFF. CDR3 sequence (DNA): TGTGCCAGCAGCTTGGTCCTCCCGGGGGAGCTGTTTTTT.

J is TRBJ2-3 and V is TRBV20-1, with D unclear. The CDR3 extends over 14 amino acids. The V gene's germline CDR1 is DFQATT and CDR2 SNEGSKA (reference sequence). Trimming cost V 0 bases and J 2 bases, with 9 bases left between them. CDR3 residues: CSARDSAFTDTQYF. CDR3 coding DNA: TGCAGTGCTAGAGATTCGGCTTTCACAGATACGCAGTATTTT.

In this sample, this clonotype turned up a few times. The chain employs TRBV29-1 and TRBJ1-1, with no clear D. This CDR3 contains 13 residues. V was clipped by 5 bases and J by 0 bases, with 10 bases between them. The V gene's germline CDR1 is SQVTM and CDR2 ANQGSEA. This CDR3 reads CSVRRGLNTEAFF. The CDR3 DNA sequence: TGCAGCGTTAGGCGCGGACTGAACACTGAAGCTTTCTTT.